The rows below give T cell receptor beta chains drawn from one sample of a study of blood T cell repertoires in COVID-19. Data came from immunoSEQ multiplex PCR; TCRdb stores just in-frame clones and leaves some out. The sample shows some 150,000 clones, around 87% of them seen only once. Sequences were obtained from peripheral blood. The receptors shown here come from a woman in her forties or fifties with active or convalescent COVID-19. Each CDR3 is given with its conserved first and last residue. The D gene is left open where the match is weak. Where a row states a size, it is once, few, many or the class of an expanded clone; other rows omit it.

v_gene: TRBV6-1; abundance: NA; d_gene: NA; j_gene: TRBJ1-4; CDR3aa: CASSDSYRAGEKLFF; CDR3nt: TGTGCCAGCAGTGATAGTTACAGGGCGGGCGAAAAACTGTTTTTT
v_gene: TRBV2; abundance: NA; d_gene: TRBD1; j_gene: TRBJ1-2; CDR3aa: CASSPGQGRGYTF; CDR3nt: TGTGCCAGCTCTCCGGGACAGGGTAGAGGCTACACCTTC
v_gene: TRBV4-2; abundance: NA; d_gene: TRBD2; j_gene: TRBJ2-7; CDR3aa: CASSQRTSGDDEQYF; CDR3nt: TGTGCCAGCAGCCAAAGGACTAGCGGGGACGACGAGCAGTACTTC
v_gene: TRBV5-1; abundance: once; d_gene: NA; j_gene: TRBJ1-3; CDR3aa: CASSLAGINSGNTIYF; CDR3nt: TGCGCCAGCAGCTTGGCAGGGATCAACTCTGGAAACACCATATATTTT
v_gene: TRBV4-2; abundance: once; d_gene: NA; j_gene: TRBJ2-2; CDR3aa: CASSLRVDVIAGELFF; CDR3nt: TGTGCCAGCAGCCTCCGGGTGGATGTAATCGCCGGGGAGCTGTTTTTT
v_gene: TRBV21-1; abundance: NA; d_gene: NA; j_gene: TRBJ2-3; CDR3aa: CASSPFAIVGGGGDTQYF; CDR3nt: TGTGCCAGCAGCCCCTTTGCTATCGTCGGGGGCGGGGGTGATACGCAGTATTTT
v_gene: TRBV7-2; abundance: NA; d_gene: NA; j_gene: TRBJ1-6; CDR3aa: CASSPQESPLHF; CDR3nt: TGTGCCAGCAGCCCCCAGGAATCACCCCTCCACTTT
v_gene: TRBV6-1; abundance: few; d_gene: TRBD1; j_gene: TRBJ1-6; CDR3aa: CASGDWTGGFSYNSPLHF; CDR3nt: TGTGCCAGCGGTGATTGGACAGGGGGCTTTTCCTATAATTCACCCCTCCACTTT
v_gene: TRBV5-4; abundance: NA; d_gene: TRBD1; j_gene: TRBJ1-2; CDR3aa: CASSFRGQGDHGYTF; CDR3nt: TGTGCCAGCAGCTTTAGGGGACAGGGGGACCATGGCTACACCTTC
v_gene: TRBV11-3; abundance: few; d_gene: NA; j_gene: TRBJ1-1; CDR3aa: CASSLSGQNTEAFF; CDR3nt: TGTGCCAGCAGCTTATCCGGACAGAATACTGAAGCTTTCTTT
v_gene: TRBV12-5; abundance: NA; d_gene: NA; j_gene: TRBJ1-1; CDR3aa: CASGLVRAGDTEAFF; CDR3nt: TGTGCTAGTGGTTTGGTACGGGCGGGGGACACTGAAGCTTTCTTT
v_gene: TRBV6-4; abundance: NA; d_gene: TRBD1; j_gene: TRBJ1-1; CDR3aa: CAGTREDRVGTEAFF; CDR3nt: TGTGCCGGCACTAGGGAGGACAGGGTCGGAACTGAAGCTTTCTTT
v_gene: TRBV6-5; abundance: NA; d_gene: TRBD2; j_gene: TRBJ2-3; CDR3aa: CASRGGDPDTQYF; CDR3nt: TGTGCCAGCAGGGGGGGGGACCCAGATACGCAGTATTTT
v_gene: TRBV30; abundance: NA; d_gene: TRBD1; j_gene: TRBJ2-7; CDR3aa: CAWSRDRGLEQYF; CDR3nt: TGTGCCTGGAGCAGGGACAGGGGGCTCGAGCAGTACTTC
v_gene: TRBV28; abundance: NA; d_gene: NA; j_gene: TRBJ1-1; CDR3aa: CASTRGGSFTEAFF; CDR3nt: TGTGCCAGCACCCGCGGGGGCTCATTCACTGAAGCTTTCTTT
v_gene: TRBV4-3; abundance: NA; d_gene: NA; j_gene: TRBJ1-1; CDR3aa: CASSQAEGTEAFF; CDR3nt: TGCGCCAGCAGCCAAGCCGAGGGTACTGAAGCTTTCTTT
v_gene: TRBV7-2; abundance: NA; d_gene: NA; j_gene: TRBJ1-5; CDR3aa: CASSLDAMSQPQHF; CDR3nt: TGTGCCAGCAGCTTAGACGCTATGAGTCAGCCCCAGCATTTT
v_gene: TRBV13; abundance: NA; d_gene: NA; j_gene: TRBJ2-1; CDR3aa: CASGLREQGNEQFF; CDR3nt: TGTGCCAGCGGATTACGCGAACAGGGCAATGAGCAGTTCTTC
v_gene: TRBV11-3; abundance: once; d_gene: TRBD2; j_gene: TRBJ2-1; CDR3aa: CASSLEPASGEQFF; CDR3nt: TGTGCCAGCAGCTTGGAACCGGCTAGCGGTGAGCAGTTCTTC
v_gene: TRBV28; abundance: NA; d_gene: NA; j_gene: TRBJ1-1; CDR3aa: CASTKAGRGEAFF; CDR3nt: TGTGCCAGCACAAAAGCGGGTCGGGGGGAAGCTTTCTTT
v_gene: TRBV5-1; abundance: NA; d_gene: TRBD2; j_gene: TRBJ2-2; CDR3aa: CASSFTSGQNTGELFF; CDR3nt: TGCGCCAGCAGCTTTACTAGCGGCCAAAACACCGGGGAGCTGTTTTTT
v_gene: TRBV4-3; abundance: NA; d_gene: NA; j_gene: TRBJ1-1; CDR3aa: CASSQGGGRNTEAFF; CDR3nt: TGCGCCAGCAGCCAAGGGGGGGGTAGGAACACTGAAGCTTTCTTT
v_gene: TRBV4-2; abundance: few; d_gene: NA; j_gene: TRBJ1-6; CDR3aa: CASSQERRSYNSPLHF; CDR3nt: TGTGCCAGCAGCCAAGAGCGCAGGTCCTATAATTCACCCCTCCACTTT
v_gene: TRBV5-6; abundance: NA; d_gene: TRBD2; j_gene: TRBJ2-2; CDR3aa: CASSYYSGGFTGELFF; CDR3nt: TGTGCCAGCAGCTACTATAGCGGGGGGTTCACCGGGGAGCTGTTTTTT
v_gene: TRBV7-7; abundance: NA; d_gene: TRBD2; j_gene: TRBJ2-3; CDR3aa: CASSLVRGRAILSQGTDTQYF; CDR3nt: TGTGCTAGCAGCTTGGTTCGGGGGAGGGCCATTTTGAGCCAGGGCACAGATACGCAGTATTTT
v_gene: TRBV10-3; abundance: NA; d_gene: TRBD1; j_gene: TRBJ1-5; CDR3aa: CAISDQGARNQPQHF; CDR3nt: TGTGCCATCAGTGATCAGGGGGCGCGGAATCAGCCCCAGCATTTT
v_gene: TRBV10-3; abundance: NA; d_gene: TRBD1; j_gene: TRBJ1-2; CDR3aa: CAISVGDSTGYTF; CDR3nt: TGTGCCATCAGTGTAGGGGACAGCACTGGCTACACCTTC
v_gene: TRBV11-1; abundance: once; d_gene: NA; j_gene: TRBJ2-2; CDR3aa: CASSLGSGNTGELFF; CDR3nt: TGTGCCAGCAGCTTAGGATCAGGGAACACCGGGGAGCTGTTTTTT
v_gene: TRBV6-6; abundance: NA; d_gene: TRBD1; j_gene: TRBJ1-4; CDR3aa: CATGTGGFNEKLFF; CDR3nt: TGTGCCACCGGGACAGGGGGCTTTAATGAAAAACTGTTTTTT